The clone carrying this TCR beta chain was detected ten times or more. Unique molecular identifiers tagged the TCRbeta library. TCRdb redid the calling of the PCR reads with MiXCR, one entry per CDR3 protein. Of roughly 200,000 distinct CDR3 sequences listed, over 5.5% are singletons. Germline loops: CDR1 MNHEY, CDR2 SMNVEV (reference sequence). Between the trimmed V and J ends, which lost 6 bases and 0 bases, there was a span of 9 bases. The CDR3 runs 13 residues. This specimen belongs to a study of T-cell reconstitution after alpha-beta-depleted transplantation in children. This chain connects TRBV27 to TRBJ2-7; D not certain. The sequence derives from a human donor who donated a stem cell graft to a child with Wiskott-Aldrich syndrome. The source material was PBMCs from the stem cell graft donor, sampled from the stem cell graft. CDR3 loop: CASSRGISYEQYF. Written as DNA, the CDR3 is TGTGCCAGCAGCCGCGGCATCTCCTACGAGCAGTACTTC.